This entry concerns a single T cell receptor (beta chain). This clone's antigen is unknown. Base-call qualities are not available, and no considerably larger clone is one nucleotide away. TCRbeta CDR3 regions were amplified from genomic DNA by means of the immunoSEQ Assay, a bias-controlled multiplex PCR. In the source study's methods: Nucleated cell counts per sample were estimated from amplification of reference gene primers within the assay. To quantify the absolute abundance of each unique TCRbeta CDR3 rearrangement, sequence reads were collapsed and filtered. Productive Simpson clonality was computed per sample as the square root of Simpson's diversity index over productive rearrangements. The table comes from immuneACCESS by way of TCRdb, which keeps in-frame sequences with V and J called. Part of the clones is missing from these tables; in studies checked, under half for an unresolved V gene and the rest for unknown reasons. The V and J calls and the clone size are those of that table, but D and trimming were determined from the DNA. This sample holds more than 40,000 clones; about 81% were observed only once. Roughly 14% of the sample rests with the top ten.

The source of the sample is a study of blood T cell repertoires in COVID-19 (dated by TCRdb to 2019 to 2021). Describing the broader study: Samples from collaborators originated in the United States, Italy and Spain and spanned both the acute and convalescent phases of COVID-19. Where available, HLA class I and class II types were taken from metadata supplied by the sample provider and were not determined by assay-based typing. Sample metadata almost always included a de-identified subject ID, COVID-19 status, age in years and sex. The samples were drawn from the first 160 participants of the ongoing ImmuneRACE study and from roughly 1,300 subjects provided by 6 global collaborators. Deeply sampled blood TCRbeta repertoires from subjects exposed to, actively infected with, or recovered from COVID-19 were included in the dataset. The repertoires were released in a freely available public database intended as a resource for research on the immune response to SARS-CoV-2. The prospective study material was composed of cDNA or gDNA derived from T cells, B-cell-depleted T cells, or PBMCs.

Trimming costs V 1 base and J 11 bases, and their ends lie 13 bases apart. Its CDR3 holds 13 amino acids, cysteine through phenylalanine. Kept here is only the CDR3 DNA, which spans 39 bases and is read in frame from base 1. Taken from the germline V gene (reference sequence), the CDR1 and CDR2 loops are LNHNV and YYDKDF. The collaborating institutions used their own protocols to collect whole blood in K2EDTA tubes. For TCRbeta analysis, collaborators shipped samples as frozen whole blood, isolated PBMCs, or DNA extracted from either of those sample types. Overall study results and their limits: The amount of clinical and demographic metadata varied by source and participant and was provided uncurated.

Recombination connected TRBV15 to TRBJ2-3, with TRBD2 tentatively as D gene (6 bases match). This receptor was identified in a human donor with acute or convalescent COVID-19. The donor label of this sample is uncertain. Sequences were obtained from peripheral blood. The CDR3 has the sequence CATSRGGTPLQYF. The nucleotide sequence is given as TGTGCCACCAGCAGAGGGGGGACTCCATTGCAGTATTTT.